One and the same sample provided the 5 T cell receptor beta chains below, sequenced in a study of T cell responses to AZD1222 COVID-19 vaccine. Generated by immunoSEQ multiplex PCR, the TCRdb table keeps only in-frame clones and is missing some. The repertoire has 100,000 to 150,000 clones, about 91% of them found once; the top ten carry about 1.9%. Sequencing was performed on peripheral blood, taken 28 days after the second AZD1222 dose. Receptor source: an adult who received the AZD1222 COVID-19 vaccine.

This clone showed up just once. The chain employs TRBV24-1 and TRBJ2-5, with 13 bases lining up with TRBD2. The CDR3 covers 17 residues. V shed 4 bases, J shed 5 bases, and the junction held 9 bases outside the gene matches. Germline assignment: CDR1 KGHDR and CDR2 SFDVKD. CDR3 in amino acids: CATSDGTSGAPGETQYF. The CDR3 DNA is TGTGCCACCAGTGACGGGACTAGCGGGGCGCCAGGGGAGACCCAGTACTTC.

The gene calls are TRBV5-5 and TRBJ1-4, with D possibly TRBD1 on 5 matching bases. Germline assignment: CDR1 SGHKS and CDR2 YYEKEE (reference sequence). The CDR3 has 14 amino acids. Trimming took off 5 bases at V and 8 bases at J, with 16 bases between the two ends. The CDR3 DNA sequence: TGTGCCAGCAGGATCGGGACGGGGCCGGAAAAACTGTTTTTT. Encoded protein: CASRIGTGPEKLFF.

V and J are TRBV11-2 and TRBJ1-1; D unresolved. Germline CDR1 is SGHAT and CDR2 is FQNNGV. V dropped 5 bases and J dropped 8 bases, with 18 bases sitting between them. This CDR3 is built from 14 residues. The CDR3 loop is CASSPSTSVGEAFF. DNA for the CDR3: TGTGCCAGCAGCCCATCGACATCGGTGGGGGAAGCTTTCTTT.

The chain links TRBV6-4 to TRBJ2-4; D is uncertain. V was clipped by 4 bases and J by 7 bases, with 20 bases between them. The CDR3 is made up of 16 amino acids. Germline CDR1 and CDR2: MRHNA and SNTAGT. The chain's CDR3 is CASSARTLGAGNIQYF. As DNA, the CDR3 is TGTGCCAGCAGTGCTCGAACCCTAGGCGCCGGGAACATTCAGTACTTC.

This clone was seen once. V gene TRBV27 combines with J gene TRBJ2-1, with 13 bases identical to TRBD2. The CDR3 extends over 15 amino acids. Germline CDR1 MNHEY, CDR2 SMNVEV (reference sequence). After removal of 3 bases from V and 5 bases from J, the junction contained 1 base not matched to a gene. The CDR3 here is CASSFGLAGDNEQFF. The DNA of the CDR3 is TGTGCCAGCAGTTTCGGACTAGCGGGAGACAATGAGCAGTTCTTC.